What follows are 23 T cell receptor beta chains derived from one specimen sequenced in a study of blood T cells in healthy people across ages. It was with a sample-barcoded 5' primer and a J-beta primer mix that a second PCR of roughly 6 to 12 cycles was run. TCRdb re-derived calls from the 5' RACE reads in MiXCR, one entry per CDR3 protein. This table has 650,000 to 700,000 distinct CDR3 sequences, approximately 52% appearing once. Sequenced: blood. The source of these receptors is a woman older than 75 in good health.

The V and J genes are TRBV18 and TRBJ1-5, with TRBD1 identical over 9 bases. The CDR3 runs 14 residues. The V segment lost 6 bases and the J segment 11 bases; nucleotides outside the gene matches: 11. From germline, CDR1 is KGHSH and CDR2 LQKENI. The CDR3 nucleotides read TGTGCCAGCTCGTCAATCGGGACAGGGTTCTCCCAGCATTTT. It specifies CASSSIGTGFSQHF.

A single count supports this clonotype. The chain uses TRBV30 and TRBJ2-7, with D perhaps TRBD1 or TRBD2 (5 bases each). CDR3 size: 10 residues. Germline CDR1 is GTSNPN and CDR2 is SVGIG (reference sequence). CDR3 region: CAQGGSEQYF. The CDR3 nucleotides read TGTGCTCAGGGCGGGTCCGAGCAGTACTTC. Supplemented by reference TRBV30 and TRBJ2-7, the full variable domain reads SQTIHQWPATLVQPVGSPLSLECTVEGTSNPNLYWYRQAAGRGLQLLFYSVGIGQISSEVPQNLSASRPQDRQFILSSKKLLLSDSGFYLCAQGGSEQYFGPGTRLTVT.

This clonotype is a singleton in its sample. This chain joins TRBV12-3 or TRBV12-4 and TRBJ1-2; D might be TRBD1 (5 bases). V dropped 4 bases and J dropped 2 bases, with 17 bases sitting between them. The CDR3 runs to 16 residues. This CDR3 reads CASSSGSGLGNYGYTF. The CDR3 DNA reads as TGTGCCAGCAGTTCCGGGTCAGGGTTGGGAAACTATGGCTACACCTTC.

DNA for the CDR3: TGCGCCAGCAGCTCTGGACTCCCCGGGACAGGGGACTCTGGGGCCAACGTCCTGACTTTC. It encodes CASSSGLPGTGDSGANVLTF. The genes are TRBV5-1 and TRBJ2-6; 10 bases are shared with TRBD1. The trim removed 3 bases at V and 0 bases at J, leaving 12 bases unmatched. This CDR3 is built from 20 residues. Germline CDR1 and CDR2: SGHRS and YFSETQ.

J is TRBJ2-1 and V is TRBV4-3; 8 bases match TRBD2. The germline V gene encodes CDR1 LGHNA and CDR2 YSLEER. The V segment lost 0 bases and the J segment 6 bases; nucleotides outside the gene matches: 10. This CDR3 has 17 residues. CDR3: CASSQDVGRGGRNEQFF. The CDR3 DNA is TGCGCCAGCAGCCAAGATGTAGGACGGGGGGGCCGCAATGAGCAGTTCTTC.

This clonotype was seen repeatedly, ten times or more. The chain links TRBV9 to TRBJ2-3, with D hard to call. The CDR3 is 12 residues long. V was pared by 2 bases and J by 6 bases, with 7 bases between. Germline CDR1 is SGDLS and CDR2 is YYNGEE. The CDR3 sequence is CASSVSSDTQYF. CDR3 DNA: TGTGCCAGCAGCGTTTCCTCCGATACGCAGTATTTT.

The chain carries TRBV12-5 and TRBJ2-3, with D hard to call. V was pared by 9 bases and J by 2 bases, with 9 bases between. The germline CDR1 and CDR2 sequences are LGHNT and FRNRAP. The CDR3 consists of 12 residues. CDR3 protein: CASAQYTDTQYF. The DNA of the CDR3 is TGTGCTAGCGCCCAATACACAGATACGCAGTATTTT.

The sample holds one count of this clonotype. V gene TRBV25-1 combines with J gene TRBJ1-4; no reliable D call. Per the germline V gene, CDR1 is MGHDK and CDR2 is SYGVNS. With 2 bases removed from V and 7 bases from J, the gap between germline ends came to 2 bases. CDR3 length: 11 amino acids. The CDR3 loop is CASSETEKLFF. In DNA form, the CDR3 reads TGTGCCAGCAGTGAAACTGAAAAACTGTTTTTT.

The chain employs TRBV5-1 and TRBJ2-4; D remains unclear. The CDR3 is 12 amino acids. The V end was cut by 1 base, the J end by 15 bases, with 14 bases between. Germline V gene sequence: CDR1 SGHRS, CDR2 YFSETQ. The CDR3, as DNA: TGCGCCAGCAGCTTGACAACCTACGAGCGGTACTTC. Protein sequence: CASSLTTYERYF.

As for this clonotype: A much larger clone differs from this one at a single base, so this may be a read error. The chain is built from TRBV28 and TRBJ2-7; no reliable D call. CDR1 and CDR2 from the germline V gene are MDHEN and SYDVKM. The CDR3 consists of 13 residues. V was pared by 7 bases and J by 3 bases, with 13 bases between. The CDR3 DNA reads as TGTGCCAGCAAAGGACGGACCGGCTACGAGCAGTACTTC. This sequence encodes CASKGRTGYEQYF. The full variable domain, with the rest looked up from reference TRBV28 and TRBJ2-7, is DVKVTQSSRYLVKRTGEKVFLECVQDMDHENMFWYRQDPGLGLRLIYFSYDVKMKEKGDIPEGYSVSREKKERFSLILESASTNQTSMYLCASKGRTGYEQYFGPGTRLTVT.

The genes are TRBV24-1 and TRBJ2-3, with TRBD2 as a possible D gene (6 bases). There are 17 residues in the CDR3. Trimming removed 4 bases at V and 6 bases at J, with 22 bases between. CDR1 is KGHDR and CDR2 is SFDVKD in the germline V gene. CDR3 in amino acids: CATSDPRTGEVGDTQYF. The CDR3 region has the DNA TGTGCCACCAGTGACCCCCGGACTGGGGAGGTTGGGGATACGCAGTATTTT.

The table lists this clonotype with a few counts. This chain connects TRBV27 to TRBJ1-5; possibly TRBD1 for D (6 bases). The CDR3 runs 17 residues. The germline V gene encodes CDR1 MNHEY and CDR2 SMNVEV (reference sequence). Trimming left V 6 bases short and J 2 bases short, with 20 bases between. This CDR3 reads CASRGGRTPFGNQPQHF. CDR3 DNA: TGTGCCAGCAGGGGGGGGCGGACGCCCTTCGGCAATCAGCCCCAGCATTTT.

Details on this clonotype: This may come from a read error, since a much larger clone is one base off. The chain employs TRBV29-1 and TRBJ2-1; TRBD1 might be the D (6 bases). Germline V gene lookup returns CDR1 SQVTM and CDR2 ANQGSEA. V was trimmed by 5 bases and J by 11 bases, leaving 13 bases between them. The CDR3 is 11 amino acids. The CDR3 DNA reads TGCAGCGTTCACAGGGAAAATAAGCAGTTCTTC. Protein: CSVHRENKQFF.

The rearrangement joins TRBV6-6 to TRBJ1-5; 9 bases match TRBD1. Trimming cost V 7 bases and J 7 bases; bases outside gene matches: 11. Germline CDR1 is MNHNY and CDR2 is SVGAGI (reference sequence). The CDR3 totals 15 residues. CDR3 sequence: CASITNTGGVQPQHF. CDR3 DNA sequence: TGTGCCAGCATCACGAACACAGGGGGCGTCCAGCCCCAGCATTTT.

This clonotype has a count of ten or more. The gene calls are TRBV24-1 and TRBJ2-7; the D gene is possibly TRBD1 (6 bases). With 3 bases removed from V and 4 bases from J, the gap between germline ends came to 9 bases. Germline V lookup: CDR1 KGHDR, CDR2 SFDVKD. This CDR3 is 13 amino acids long. CDR3 amino acids: CATSDPQGYEQYF. The CDR3 nucleotides read TGTGCCACCAGTGATCCACAGGGATACGAGCAGTACTTC.

This chain uses TRBV13 with TRBJ2-2; 9 bases align to TRBD1. The CDR3 is 15 residues long. Germline assignment: CDR1 PRHDT and CDR2 FYEKMQ (reference sequence). The trim removed 5 bases at V and 5 bases at J, leaving 6 bases unmatched. Here the CDR3 DNA reads TGTGCCAGCAGCGGACGGGACAGGGCGACCGGGGAGCTGTTTTTT. This encodes CASSGRDRATGELFF.

Only a few counts were recorded for this clonotype. The chain links TRBV5-6 to TRBJ2-7, with a weak D call TRBD1 (6 bases). Trimming removed 4 bases at V and 5 bases at J, with 13 bases between. Germline CDR1 SGHDT, CDR2 YYEEEE. The CDR3 has 13 residues. The CDR3, as DNA: TGTGCCAGCAGCCCTACAGGGCTACACGAGCAGTACTTC. It is translated as CASSPTGLHEQYF.

Notes on this clonotype: A much larger clonotype is one base distant, so this may be a read error. J is TRBJ1-1 and V is TRBV3-1; D perhaps matches TRBD1 (5 bases). The CDR3 covers 14 residues. Deletions cut 4 bases from V and 7 bases from J, with 16 bases between. CDR1 and CDR2 from the germline V gene are LGHDT and YNNKEL (reference sequence). The CDR3 loop reads CASSRDPERIEAFF. As DNA, the CDR3 is TGTGCCAGCAGCCGGGACCCCGAAAGAATTGAAGCTTTCTTT.

The chain joins TRBV29-1 to TRBJ2-5; D tentatively reads TRBD1 or TRBD2 (5 bases each). Germline V gives CDR1 SQVTM, CDR2 ANQGSEA. Trimming left V 4 bases short and J 0 bases short, with 12 bases between. The CDR3 consists of 14 residues. The CDR3 bases are TGCAGCGTTGTGGGTCGGGGCGACCAAGAGACCCAGTACTTC. Translation gives CSVVGRGDQETQYF.

This clonotype turned up a few times. Since a much larger clone is just one base distant, this may be a read error. CDR3 DNA sequence: TGCAGCGGAGGTGGGAGGAATGAGCAGTACTTC. Amino acid sequence: CSGGGRNEQYF. V usage is TRBV29-1 and J usage is TRBJ2-5, with a weak D call TRBD2 (6 bases). Trimming shortened V by 7 bases and J by 11 bases, and 17 bases separated the two germline ends. This CDR3 contains 11 residues. Per the germline V gene, CDR1 is SQVTM and CDR2 is ANQGSEA.

V gene TRBV29-1 combines with J gene TRBJ1-2; tentative D call: TRBD1 (6 bases). The CDR3 covers 14 residues. Germline CDR1 reads SQVTM; CDR2 reads ANQGSEA. The V and J ends lost 0 bases and 0 bases respectively, with 8 bases between them. The DNA of the CDR3 is TGCAGCGTTGAAGACTGGACAGCTAACTATGGCTACACCTTC. Its protein is CSVEDWTANYGYTF.

The rearrangement links TRBV7-9 to TRBJ2-1, with 7 bases lining up with TRBD1. CDR1 is SEHNR, CDR2 FQNEAQ, per germline (reference sequence). Trimming at V came to 4 bases and at J to 3 bases, leaving 6 bases not matched to a gene. The length of the CDR3 is 15 residues. The CDR3 loop is CASSSTGVRYNEQFF. The CDR3 DNA follows: TGTGCCAGCAGCTCTACAGGGGTTCGCTACAATGAGCAGTTCTTC.

This chain joins TRBV2 and TRBJ1-1, with TRBD1 identical over 7 bases. V lost 7 bases and J lost 4; bases outside the gene matches: 12. The CDR3 is 15 amino acids. Germline V gene sequence: CDR1 SNHLY, CDR2 FYNNEI. The chain's CDR3 is CASTSNRGQGTEAFF. In DNA, the CDR3 is TGTGCCAGCACCAGCAACAGGGGCCAGGGCACTGAAGCTTTCTTT.